The T cell receptor (beta chain) described here comes from a study of cytomegalovirus exposure and HLA in healthy donors. V was pared by 0 bases and J by 2 bases, with 2 bases between. This CDR3 comprises 12 residues. Germline assignment: CDR1 SGHNT and CDR2 YYREEE (reference sequence). TCRdb's table, derived via immunoSEQ multiplex PCR, lists solely in-frame clones and lacks some. The sample lists about 140,000 clones, approximately 90% occurring once. The sequence was collected from a man younger than 35 in good health and CMV-seropositive. The chain uses TRBV5-4 and TRBJ1-1, with D uncertain. The sequenced material came from PBMCs. The CDR3 bases are TGTGCCAGCAGCTTGGTAAACACTGAAGCTTTCTTT. It is translated as CASSLVNTEAFF. The variable domain in full, completed from reference TRBV5-4 and TRBJ1-1, reads ETGVTQSPTHLIKTRGQQVTLRCSSQSGHNTVSWYQQALGQGPQFIFQYYREEENGRGNFPPRFSGLQFPNYSSELNVNALELDDSALYLCASSLVNTEAFFGQGTRLTVV.